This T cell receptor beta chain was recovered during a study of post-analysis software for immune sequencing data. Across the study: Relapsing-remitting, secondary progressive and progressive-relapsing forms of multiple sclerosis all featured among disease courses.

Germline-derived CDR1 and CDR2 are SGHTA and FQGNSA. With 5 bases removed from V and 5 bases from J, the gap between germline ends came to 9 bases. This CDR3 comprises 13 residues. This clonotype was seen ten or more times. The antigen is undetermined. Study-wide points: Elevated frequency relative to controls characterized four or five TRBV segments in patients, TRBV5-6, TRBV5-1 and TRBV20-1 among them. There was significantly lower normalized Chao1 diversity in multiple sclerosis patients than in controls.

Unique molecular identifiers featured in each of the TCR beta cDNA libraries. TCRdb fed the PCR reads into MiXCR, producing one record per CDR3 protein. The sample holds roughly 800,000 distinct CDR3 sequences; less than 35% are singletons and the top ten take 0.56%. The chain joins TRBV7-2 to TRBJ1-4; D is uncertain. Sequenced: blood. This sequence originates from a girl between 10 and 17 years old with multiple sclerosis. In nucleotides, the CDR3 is TGTGCCAGCAGCCGCAGTAGAAATGAAAAACTGTTTTTT. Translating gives CASSRSRNEKLFF.